Below, one T cell receptor beta chain is given with its context. Membership in each cohort depended on participant-reported clinical history. The record originates from a study of blood T cell repertoires in COVID-19. Study at large: T cells, B-cell-depleted T cells, or PBMCs supplied cDNA or gDNA.

Germline V gene sequence: CDR1 MGHRA, CDR2 YSYEKL. CDR3 length equals 16 residues. Trimming took off 0 bases at V and 4 bases at J, with 16 bases between the two ends. Clones were read by immunoSEQ multiplex PCR, and TCRdb kept only the in-frame ones, dropping some. The sample holds roughly 200,000 clones, 84% seen once. Sequenced input: PBMCs or T cells enriched from blood (not recorded which). The V gene is TRBV4-1, the J gene TRBJ2-7; D perhaps matches TRBD1 (5 bases). The receptor was isolated from a woman under 40 who had been exposed to COVID-19. Here the CDR3 reads CASSQDWADRAYEQYF. The CDR3 nucleotides are TGCGCCAGCAGCCAAGATTGGGCAGACAGAGCTTACGAGCAGTACTTC.